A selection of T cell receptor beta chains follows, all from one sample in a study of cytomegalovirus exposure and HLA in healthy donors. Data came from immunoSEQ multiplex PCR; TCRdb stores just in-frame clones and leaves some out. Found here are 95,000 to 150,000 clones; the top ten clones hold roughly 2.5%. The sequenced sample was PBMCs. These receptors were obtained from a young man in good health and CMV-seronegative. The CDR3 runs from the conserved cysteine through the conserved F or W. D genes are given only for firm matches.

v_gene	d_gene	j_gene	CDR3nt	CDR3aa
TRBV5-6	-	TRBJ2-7	TGTGCCAGCAGCTTGTTATCGAGTTTCTACGAGCAGTACTTC	CASSLLSSFYEQYF
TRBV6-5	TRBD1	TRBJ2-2	TGTGCCAGCAGTTCCCTGACAGGGGCGAGCGGGGAGCTGTTTTTT	CASSSLTGASGELFF
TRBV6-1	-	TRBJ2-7	TGTGCCATTTCGGCGTTCCGGGGTTACGAGCAGTACTTC	CAISAFRGYEQYF
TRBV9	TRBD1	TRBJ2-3	TGTGCCAGCAGCGTAGACCCTCAGGGGGCAGATACGCAGTATTTT	CASSVDPQGADTQYF
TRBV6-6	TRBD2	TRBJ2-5	TGTGCCAGCAGTTACCCCGGGGGGCAAGAGACCCAGTACTTC	CASSYPGGQETQYF
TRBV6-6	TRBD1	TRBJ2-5	TGTGCCAGCAGTAGTAAGGGACAGACTCAAGAGACCCAGTACTTC	CASSSKGQTQETQYF
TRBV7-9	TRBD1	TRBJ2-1	TGTGCCAGCAGCCTGACAGGGAATACGCGTGAGCAGTTCTTC	CASSLTGNTREQFF
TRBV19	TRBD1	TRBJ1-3	TGTGCCAGTAGGGGACAGGCAATATCTGGAAACACCATATATTTT	CASRGQAISGNTIYF
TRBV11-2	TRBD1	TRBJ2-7	TGTGCCAGCAGCTTAGATAAGGGGGCAGGGAACTTC	CASSLDKGAGNF
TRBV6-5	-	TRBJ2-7	TGTGCCAGCTCCCGGGCGGCAGGGAACGAGCAGTACTTC	CASSRAAGNEQYF
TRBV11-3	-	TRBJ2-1	TGTGCCAGCAGCTCCAGTTCCCCAGGGGAGCAGTTCTTC	CASSSSSPGEQFF
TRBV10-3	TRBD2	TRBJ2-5	TGTGCCATCAGTTCACTGCTAGCGGGAGAGGGGACCCAGTACTTC	CAISSLLAGEGTQYF
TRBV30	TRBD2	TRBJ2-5	TGTGCCTGGAGTGACCGACGGGGGGTTGAGACCCAGTACTTC	CAWSDRRGVETQYF
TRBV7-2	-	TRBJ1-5	TGTGCCAGCAGCGTGGTTAATAGCCCTGGCAATCAGCCCCAGCATTTT	CASSVVNSPGNQPQHF
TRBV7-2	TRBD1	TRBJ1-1	TGTGCCAGCAGCGACAGACAGGGAAGGACTGAAGCTTTCTTT	CASSDRQGRTEAFF
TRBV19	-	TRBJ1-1	TGTGCCAGTAGCCAGGAGAACACTGAAGCTTTCTTT	CASSQENTEAFF
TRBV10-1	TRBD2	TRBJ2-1	TGCGCCAGCGGGGAGACTAGCGGCAACTACAATGAGCAGTTCTTC	CASGETSGNYNEQFF
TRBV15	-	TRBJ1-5	TGTGCCACCAGCAGAGCGGAGATTCAGCCCCAGCATTTT	CATSRAEIQPQHF
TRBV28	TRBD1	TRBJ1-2	TGTGCCAGCACCCCTACAGGGGATCGCTATGGCTACACCTTC	CASTPTGDRYGYTF
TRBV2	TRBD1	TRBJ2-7	TGTGCCAGCGGAGAGACAGGGGTTTACGAGCAGTACTTC	CASGETGVYEQYF
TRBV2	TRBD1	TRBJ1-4	TGTGCCAGCAGTGAAGGAGACAGGGATTACGAAAAACTGTTTTTT	CASSEGDRDYEKLFF
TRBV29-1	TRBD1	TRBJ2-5	TGCAGCGTTGAACAGGGGGCGGGGGAGACCCAGTACTTC	CSVEQGAGETQYF
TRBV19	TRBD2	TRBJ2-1	TGTGCCAGTAGTATAGATAGCGGGGCGTACAATGAGCAGTTCTTC	CASSIDSGAYNEQFF
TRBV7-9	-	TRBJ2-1	TGTGCCAGCAGCTTAGGGACAGATTACAATGAGCAGTTCTTC	CASSLGTDYNEQFF
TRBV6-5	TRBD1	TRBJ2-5	TGTGCCAGCAGTTCACTCCGGGACAGGGGAGAGACCCAGTACTTC	CASSSLRDRGETQYF
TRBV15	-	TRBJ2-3	TGTGCCACCAGCAGAGATGGGGGCAATACGCAGTATTTT	CATSRDGGNTQYF
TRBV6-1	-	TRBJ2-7	TGTGCCAGCAGTGCACAGAATTCCTACGAGCAGTACTTC	CASSAQNSYEQYF
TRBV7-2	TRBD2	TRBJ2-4	TGTGCCAGCAGCCTCCAACTGGGCGGGAGAAACATTCAGTACTTC	CASSLQLGGRNIQYF
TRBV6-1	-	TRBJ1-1	TGTGCCAGCAGTGATAGGACATGGGACACTGAAGCTTTCTTT	CASSDRTWDTEAFF
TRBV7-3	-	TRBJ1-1	TGTGCCAGCAGCTTAAATGGAGTCCAGGGCACTGAAGCTTTCTTT	CASSLNGVQGTEAFF
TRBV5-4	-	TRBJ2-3	TGTGCCAGCAGCTTGCAGGGTAGCACAGATACGCAGTATTTT	CASSLQGSTDTQYF
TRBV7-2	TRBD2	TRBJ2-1	TGTGCCAGCAGCTTATTGGGACTACCGTACAATGAGCAGTTCTTC	CASSLLGLPYNEQFF
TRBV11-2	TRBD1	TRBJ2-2	TGTGCCAGCAGCTCATCCGGGACAGGGGCCGGGGAGCTGTTTTTT	CASSSSGTGAGELFF
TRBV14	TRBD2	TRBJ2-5	TGTGCCAGCAGCCTGCTAGCGGGAGTTGGGGAGACCCAGTACTTC	CASSLLAGVGETQYF
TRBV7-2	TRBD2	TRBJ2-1	TGTGCCAGCAGCTTAGCCCAAAAGGGACTAGCTTATGATGAGCAGTTCTTC	CASSLAQKGLAYDEQFF
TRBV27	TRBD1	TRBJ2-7	TGTGCCAGCAGTCTAACCCGAACAGGGGTGCTATCCTACGAGCAGTACTTC	CASSLTRTGVLSYEQYF
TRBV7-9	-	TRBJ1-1	TGTGCCAGCTCGCCACGGGGCAGGGGCGCAGGGGACACTGAAGCTTTCTTT	CASSPRGRGAGDTEAFF
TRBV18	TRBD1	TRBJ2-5	TGTGCCAGCTCACCGATCCGGGACAGCAAAGAGACCCAGTACTTC	CASSPIRDSKETQYF
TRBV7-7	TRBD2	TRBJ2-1	TGTGCTAGCAGTCTTTTAGCGGGAGAGGGATCGGGTGAGCAGTTCTTC	CASSLLAGEGSGEQFF
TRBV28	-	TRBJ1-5	TGTGCCAGCAGTATGGACAGCAATAGCAATCAGCCCCAGCATTTT	CASSMDSNSNQPQHF
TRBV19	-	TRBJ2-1	TGTGCCAGTAGACGGACAGCCTACAATGAGCAGTTCTTC	CASRRTAYNEQFF
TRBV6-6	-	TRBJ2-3	TGTGCCAGCAGTCAATTAGTAGGGGGTACGCAGTATTTT	CASSQLVGGTQYF
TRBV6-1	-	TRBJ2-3	TGTGCCAGCAGGATACAGACAGATACGCAGTATTTT	CASRIQTDTQYF
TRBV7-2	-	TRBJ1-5	TGTGCCAGCAGCTTAAATTCGGACTCCTCGGGGAATCAGCCCCAGCATTTT	CASSLNSDSSGNQPQHF
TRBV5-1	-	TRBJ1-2	TGCGCCAGCAGCTTGGGCAGGCTGTATGGCTACACCTTC	CASSLGRLYGYTF
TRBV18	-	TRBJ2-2	TGTGCCAGCTCACCACCGAGCGTCGGGGAGCTGTTTTTT	CASSPPSVGELFF
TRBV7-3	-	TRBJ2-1	TGTGCCAGCAGTCCGACCGGGAGTCCCTATGAGCAGTTCTTC	CASSPTGSPYEQFF
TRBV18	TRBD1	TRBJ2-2	TGTGCCAGCTCACGGTCAGGGGGCAGTGACACCGGGGAGCTGTTTTTT	CASSRSGGSDTGELFF
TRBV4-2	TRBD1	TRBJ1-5	TGTGCCAGCAGCCAGGGGGACAGTGGCGATCAGCCCCAGCATTTT	CASSQGDSGDQPQHF
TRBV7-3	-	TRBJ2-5	TGTGCCAGCAGCTTGGGAGACTATTTTCAAGAGACCCAGTACTTC	CASSLGDYFQETQYF
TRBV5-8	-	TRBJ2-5	TGTGCCAGCAGCTTGGTCCAGGTGGCAGAGACCCAGTACTTC	CASSLVQVAETQYF
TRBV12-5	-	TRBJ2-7	TGTGCTAGTGTCCTTCATAGACTAGTCGGGTTTTACGAGCAGTACTTC	CASVLHRLVGFYEQYF
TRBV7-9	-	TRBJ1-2	TGTGCCAGCAGCTCAGGGGATGGCTACACCTTC	CASSSGDGYTF
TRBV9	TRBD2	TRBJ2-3	TGTGCCAGCAGCTTTAGCGGGAGTGGCACAGATACGCAGTATTTT	CASSFSGSGTDTQYF
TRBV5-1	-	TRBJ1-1	TGCGCCAGCAGCCCCCAGGGCGGGGGGAACACTGAAGCTTTCTTT	CASSPQGGGNTEAFF
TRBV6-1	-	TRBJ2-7	TGTGCCAGCAGTGAATTCCACCGGGGACACACCTCCTACGAGCAGTACTTC	CASSEFHRGHTSYEQYF
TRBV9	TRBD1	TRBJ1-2	TGTGCCAGCAGCGGACAGGGGGCGGACTATGGCTACACCTTC	CASSGQGADYGYTF